This T cell receptor (beta chain) emerged from a study of vaccination and CD4 T cells after COVID-19. This CDR3 contains 13 residues. Deletions cut 8 bases from V and 7 bases from J, with 17 bases between. Per the germline V gene, CDR1 is MDHEN and CDR2 is SYDVKM. Documented treatment: roughly 11-day PBMC culture with coronavirus spike peptide pools or control peptides (ViraFEST assay). Cultured CD4+ T cells had their DNA profiled by the Oncomine TCR Beta short-read assay. TCRdb re-called the PCR reads through MiXCR, storing one row per CDR3 protein. Of about 21,000 distinct CDR3 sequences in the sample, 60% were seen once. Only a few counts were recorded for this clonotype. What it binds is not known.

The source of this sequence is a human donor who had recovered from COVID-19. This material consisted of CD4+ T cells from blood, cultured in vitro, taken after SARS-CoV-2 vaccination. The chain uses TRBV28 and TRBJ1-2; D is perhaps TRBD1 (6 bases). CDR3: CASRDTTAPGYTF. CDR3 bases: TGTGCCAGCCGGGACACCACCGCCCCTGGCTACACCTTC.